The 3 T cell receptor beta chains reported below all come from one sample, sequenced in a study of regulatory T cells in long-lasting Graves disease. Time point: newly diagnosed GD, antithyroid drugs for less than 3 months. Making the TCR library involved RNA that had been extracted from PBMCs. To make TCR beta libraries, researchers used iRepertoire HTBI primers and Arm-PCR of CDR3 regions. In TCRdb, the multiplex PCR reads were re-called with MiXCR into one record per CDR3 protein. The sample includes hundreds of thousands of distinct CDR3 sequences, about 16% of them seen just once. The sample also formed part of further work on T cells in Graves' hyperthyroidism and ophthalmopathy.

This material consisted of peripheral blood mononuclear cells (PBMCs), taken at new diagnosis, from a patient treated with antithyroid drugs. These receptors all come from a man aged 18 to 35 with Graves disease.

This clonotype has at least ten counts. This sequence joins TRBV5-1 and TRBJ1-1; D unclear. Trimming removed 1 base from V and 0 bases from J, with 10 bases in between. The germline gives CDR1 SGHRS, CDR2 YFSETQ. The CDR3 is 15 amino acids. This chain's CDR3 is CASSLWAEMNTEAFF. The CDR3, as DNA: TGCGCCAGCAGCTTGTGGGCGGAGATGAACACTGAAGCTTTCTTT.

The chain has TRBV7-2 and TRBJ1-2, with 7 bases fitting TRBD1. This CDR3 is 13 amino acids long. J was trimmed by 2 bases and V by 7 bases; bases with no gene match: 4. Germline V gene lookup returns CDR1 SGHTA and CDR2 FQGNSA. CDR3 residues: CASNEGANYGYTF. CDR3 DNA sequence: TGTGCCAGCAACGAGGGGGCGAACTATGGCTACACCTTC.

This clonotype has a count of ten or more. CDR3 loop: CSARFPQGGSGETQYF. As DNA, the CDR3 is TGCAGTGCTCGGTTTCCGCAGGGGGGTAGTGGAGAGACCCAGTACTTC. The V call is TRBV20-1, the J call TRBJ2-5; weak D call: TRBD1 (7 bases). CDR3 length equals 16 residues. Germline V gene data show CDR1 as DFQATT and CDR2 as SNEGSKA (reference sequence). The V gene lost 5 bases and the J gene lost 4 bases, with 23 bases spanning the gap.